The present entry profiles one T cell receptor (beta chain) with its context. This sample was included in a study of control samples from healthy donors and cancer patients. Sequenced by immunoSEQ multiplex PCR; TCRdb stores in-frame clones only, minus some. The data contain fewer than 200,000 clones, over 90% of them seen just once; the ten biggest clones take up over 1%. This CDR3 contains 19 residues. Trimming shortened V by 1 base and J by 0 bases, and 22 bases separated the two germline ends. Germline V CDR1 and CDR2: SGHRS, YFSETQ. Sequencing was carried out using blood. The chain employs TRBV5-1 and TRBJ1-1; D perhaps matches TRBD1 (6 bases). The TCR was taken from a woman aged 25 to 45 in good health. In DNA form, the CDR3 reads TGCGCCAGCAGCTTGAGTGCCAGGACAGCTAATCTCCTGAACACTGAAGCTTTCTTT. The encoded protein is CASSLSARTANLLNTEAFF.